One and the same sample provided the 6 T cell receptor beta chains below, sequenced in a study of shared T cell receptors in the human thymus. TCRdb's table, derived via immunoSEQ multiplex PCR, lists solely in-frame clones and lacks some. The profile shows 650,000 to 950,000 clones, approximately 85% of them singletons. The data were also submitted as part of a second study, on human thymus T cells.

The specimen was thymocytes. The source of these receptors is a girl under two years old with a congenital heart defect.

The rearrangement joins TRBV12-5 to TRBJ2-2; 7 bases line up with TRBD1. The CDR3 is 17 residues long. V shed 3 bases and J 4 bases; nucleotides not matched to a gene: 11. From germline, CDR1 is LGHNT and CDR2 FRNRAP. The CDR3 loop reads CASGFADRQGRTGELFF. The CDR3 DNA reads TGTGCTAGTGGTTTCGCCGACCGACAGGGCCGCACCGGGGAGCTGTTTTTT.

This chain joins TRBV5-1 and TRBJ1-5; D ambiguous. CDR1 SGHRS and CDR2 YFSETQ come from the germline V gene. This CDR3 has 18 amino acids. Trimming took off 1 base at V and 4 bases at J, with 21 bases between the two ends. CDR3 nucleotides: TGCGCCAGCAGCTTGATCCGTCGGGGTCGCGGGCGAAATCAGCCCCAGCATTTT. It encodes CASSLIRRGRGRNQPQHF.

The gene calls are TRBV2 and TRBJ1-4; D is possibly TRBD1 (6 bases). The CDR3 totals 15 residues. Germline V lookup: CDR1 SNHLY, CDR2 FYNNEI. V gave up 8 bases and J gave up 0 bases, with 13 bases separating them. Here the CDR3 DNA reads TGTGCCAGCGGGGGCGGGGGAGCAACTAATGAAAAACTGTTTTTT. Translation gives CASGGGGATNEKLFF. The full variable domain, in which reference TRBV2 and TRBJ1-4 provide the parts outside the CDR3, is EPEVTQTPSHQVTQMGQEVILRCVPISNHLYFYWYRQILGQKVEFLVSFYNNEISEKSEIFDDQFSVERPDGSNFTLKIRSTKLEDSAMYFCASGGGGATNEKLFFGSGTQLSVL.

This chain uses TRBV28 with TRBJ1-2; 7 bases align to TRBD1. The CDR3 totals 16 residues. After removal of 1 base from V and 2 bases from J, the junction contained 7 bases not matched to a gene. The germline gives CDR1 MDHEN, CDR2 SYDVKM. In nucleotides, the CDR3 is TGTGCCAGCAGTTTATTCGGGACAGACCTGAACTATGGCTACACCTTC. This translates into CASSLFGTDLNYGYTF.

This clone was picked up one time. The chain recombines TRBV4-1 with TRBJ2-5, with D tentatively TRBD1 (6 bases). V was cut by 4 bases and J by 6 bases, with 27 bases left in between. Germline CDR1 reads MGHRA; CDR2 reads YSYEKL. CDR3 size: 18 residues. This chain's CDR3 is CASSPRERGQSGQKTQYF. DNA of the CDR3: TGCGCCAGCAGCCCTCGTGAAAGAGGGCAGTCTGGACAGAAGACCCAGTACTTC.

The chain couples TRBV11-3 to TRBJ2-7, with a weak D call TRBD2 (7 bases). The CDR3 totals 15 residues. From germline, CDR1 is SGHNT and CDR2 YENEEA. Trimming took 5 bases from V and 2 from J, leaving 16 bases between them. The CDR3 loop is CASSPPGGGTYEQYF. CDR3 bases: TGTGCCAGCAGCCCCCCGGGGGGCGGAACCTACGAGCAGTACTTC.